This entry lists 16 T cell receptor beta chains sequenced from one sample in a study of CD8 T cells in Susac syndrome. Random hexamers were used to reverse transcribe the RNA input (0.5 to 1 ug). TCRdb recomputed calls from the immunoSEQ multiplex PCR reads with MiXCR, one row per CDR3 protein. The sample has under 150,000 distinct CDR3 sequences, roughly 94% seen once. What was sequenced was CD8+ T cells from PBMCs. The receptors stem from a human donor in good health.

The chain uses TRBV20-1 and TRBJ2-5; 8 positions match TRBD1. The V segment lost 1 base and the J segment 5 bases; nucleotides outside the gene matches: 12. This CDR3 comprises 16 residues. Germline V CDR1 and CDR2: DFQATT, SNEGSKA (reference sequence). The CDR3, as DNA: TGCAGTGCTAGAGGGGGTAGGGACAGGTCCCCCGAGACCCAGTACTTC. It encodes CSARGGRDRSPETQYF.

This rearrangement joins TRBV7-9 to TRBJ2-2, with TRBD1 as a possible D gene (6 bases). CDR3 length: 15 residues. Germline V gene data show CDR1 as SEHNR and CDR2 as FQNEAQ (reference sequence). V lost 1 base to trimming and J lost 3 bases, with 9 bases between them. This chain's CDR3 is CASSLVQGDTGELFF. CDR3 DNA: TGTGCCAGCAGCTTAGTACAGGGAGACACCGGGGAGCTGTTTTTT.

The CDR3 nucleotides read TGTGCCAGCAGTTACACAGGGGTCGAGCAGTACTTC. It codes for CASSYTGVEQYF. V usage is TRBV25-1 and J usage is TRBJ2-7; 7 bases map to TRBD1. This CDR3 has 12 residues. Losses at the gene ends were 5 bases for V and 6 bases for J; bases not matched to a gene: 4. Germline V CDR1 and CDR2: MGHDK, SYGVNS.

The chain is built from TRBV7-9 and TRBJ2-2; D might be TRBD1 or TRBD2, each matching 5 bases. This CDR3 contains 13 residues. CDR1 is SEHNR, CDR2 FQNEAQ, per germline (reference sequence). Between the trimmed V and J ends, which lost 5 bases and 6 bases, there was a span of 10 bases. CDR3 sequence reads: CASSRDVAGELFF. CDR3 DNA: TGTGCCAGCAGCAGGGACGTGGCCGGGGAGCTGTTTTTT.

The chain combines TRBV6-6 with TRBJ2-1, with D maybe TRBD2 (6 bases). The CDR3 runs 15 residues. The germline CDR1 and CDR2 sequences are MNHNY and SVGAGI (reference sequence). The V gene lost 2 bases and the J gene lost 4 bases, with 12 bases spanning the gap. CDR3 amino acids: CASSYGSGIYNEQFF. The CDR3 DNA is TGTGCCAGCAGTTACGGTAGCGGAATATACAATGAGCAGTTCTTC.

The genes are TRBV9 and TRBJ2-5, with TRBD1 identical over 9 bases. With 2 bases clipped from V and 4 bases from J, the junction kept 6 bases outside the gene matches. Germline V lookup: CDR1 SGDLS, CDR2 YYNGEE. The CDR3 contains 15 residues. The CDR3 here is CASSVHRGQGETQYF. DNA of the CDR3: TGTGCCAGCAGCGTCCACAGGGGGCAGGGAGAGACCCAGTACTTC.

The CDR3 protein is CATSRQQGYNEQFF. In DNA, the CDR3 is TGTGCCACCAGCAGACAACAGGGATACAATGAGCAGTTCTTC. V gene TRBV15 combines with J gene TRBJ2-1, with D possibly TRBD1 on 6 matching bases. Per germline, CDR1 LNHNV and CDR2 YYDKDF (reference sequence). Trimming removed 2 bases from V and 4 bases from J, with 9 bases in between. This CDR3 has 14 residues.

This chain joins TRBV29-1 and TRBJ2-1; 7 bases map to TRBD2. With V trimmed by 4 bases and J by 0 bases, 15 bases remained unmatched. Germline loops: CDR1 SQVTM, CDR2 ANQGSEA. This CDR3 is built from 18 residues. CDR3 loop: CSVVGPGQAGSSYNEQFF. For the CDR3, the DNA is TGCAGCGTTGTAGGCCCAGGACAAGCGGGGAGCTCCTACAATGAGCAGTTCTTC.

The genes are TRBV6-5 and TRBJ2-2; D gene unclear. Trimming took off 4 bases at V and 4 bases at J, with 7 bases between the two ends. Germline CDR1 is MNHEY and CDR2 is SVGAGI. This CDR3 has 13 residues. The CDR3 sequence: CASSWGSTGELFF. The CDR3 bases are TGTGCCAGCAGTTGGGGTAGCACCGGGGAGCTGTTTTTT.

The J gene is TRBJ2-1, the V gene TRBV19, with 12 bases fitting TRBD2. There are 16 residues in the CDR3. Looked up from germline, CDR1 is LNHDA and CDR2 is SQIVND (reference sequence). V lost 4 bases to trimming and J lost 8 bases; unmatched junction nucleotides: 9. The CDR3 sequence is CASSTRRASGRDEQFF. The CDR3 DNA reads as TGTGCCAGTAGTACGAGGCGCGCTAGCGGGAGGGATGAGCAGTTCTTC. Drawing the rest from reference TRBV19 and TRBJ2-1, the complete variable domain is DGGITQSPKYLFRKEGQNVTLSCEQNLNHDAMYWYRQDPGQGLRLIYYSQIVNDFQKGDIAEGYSVSREKKESFPLTVTSAQKNPTAFYLCASSTRRASGRDEQFFGPGTRLTVL.

The gene calls are TRBV9 and TRBJ2-6, with no clear D. The CDR3 has 15 residues. V shed 0 bases and J shed 3 bases, with 7 bases lying between them. Germline V CDR1 and CDR2: SGDLS, YYNGEE. CDR3 DNA: TGTGCCAGCAGCGTAGGGGATGTTGGGGCCAACGTCCTGACTTTC. Translated: CASSVGDVGANVLTF.

This clonotype has just one count. The chain combines TRBV24-1 with TRBJ2-5, with 8 nucleotides matching TRBD1. V trimming: 9 bases; J trimming: 4 bases; junction bases outside the gene matches: 6. The CDR3 totals 13 residues. Germline assignment: CDR1 KGHDR and CDR2 SFDVKD. The CDR3 nucleotides are TGTGCCACCTTTCAGGGGGCCCGAGAGACCCAGTACTTC. Amino acids: CATFQGARETQYF.

In nucleotides, the CDR3 is TGTGCCAGCAGTTTTTTACAGGGGGCACGCGAGCAGTACTTC. This gives the protein CASSFLQGAREQYF. The chain combines TRBV27 with TRBJ2-7; 9 bases fit TRBD1. With 3 bases clipped from V and 6 bases from J, the junction kept 6 bases outside the gene matches. CDR1 is MNHEY, CDR2 SMNVEV, per germline (reference sequence). The CDR3 loop spans 14 amino acids.

The V gene is TRBV30, the J gene TRBJ1-2; 7 nucleotides align to TRBD1. Germline V CDR1 and CDR2: GTSNPN, SVGIG (reference sequence). The V segment lost 4 bases and the J segment 4 bases; nucleotides outside the gene matches: 12. The CDR3 loop spans 15 amino acids. CDR3 sequence reads: CAWMPRDSLPYGYTF. The DNA for the CDR3 is TGTGCCTGGATGCCACGGGACAGTTTACCCTATGGCTACACCTTC.

This clonotype turned up a few times. The rearrangement joins TRBV27 to TRBJ2-7; unclear D gene. Trimming cost V 5 bases and J 2 bases, with 10 bases left between them. In germline, CDR1 is MNHEY, CDR2 SMNVEV (reference sequence). The CDR3 length is 13 residues. CDR3 loop: CASSPGPAYEQYF. The DNA of the CDR3 is TGTGCCAGCAGTCCTGGACCCGCCTACGAGCAGTACTTC.

This clonotype came up a few times. The rearrangement joins TRBV29-1 to TRBJ2-3; D uncertain. Trimming left V 3 bases short and J 2 bases short, with 9 bases between. CDR1 and CDR2 (germline): SQVTM, ANQGSEA. The CDR3 spans 13 residues. CDR3 nucleotide sequence: TGCAGCGTTGATGTAGACTCCACAGATACGCAGTATTTT. Translated: CSVDVDSTDTQYF.